Listed below are T cell receptor beta chains from one sample, sequenced in a study of blood T cell repertoires in COVID-19. This table comes from immunoSEQ multiplex PCR, and its TCRdb copy is limited to in-frame clones, with some not included. The data contain roughly 330,000 clones, about 89% of them seen just once; the ten biggest clones take up about 5%. Sequencing was carried out using PBMCs or T cells enriched from blood (not recorded which). These receptors were obtained from a woman aged 25 to 39 who had recovered from COVID-19. CDR3s include the opening cysteine and the closing phenylalanine or tryptophan. The D gene is left open where the match is weak. Clone size is given for some rows only: seen once, a few or many times, or a class if the clone is expanded.

DNA,CDR3,size,V,D,J
TGTGCCAGCAGCGTAGGACGGGACACCTATGGCTACACCTTC,CASSVGRDTYGYTF,NA,TRBV9,NA,TRBJ1-2
TGTGCCAGCAGCTCCCGAGGGGGGGCTAATTCACCCCTCCACTTT,CASSSRGGANSPLHF,NA,TRBV3-1/TRBV3-2,NA,TRBJ1-6
TGTGCCAGCAGTGCTAGCACAGATACGCAGTATTTT,CASSASTDTQYF,NA,TRBV2,NA,TRBJ2-3
TGTGCCAGCAGCCTTCAGACTAGCGGGGGGGCCCAGTACTTC,CASSLQTSGGAQYF,NA,TRBV7-2,TRBD2,TRBJ2-5
TGTGCCAGCGGGACAGGGGGCTTGTACGAGCAGTACTTC,CASGTGGLYEQYF,NA,TRBV19,TRBD1,TRBJ2-7
TGTGCCAGCAGCCTCAGGGGGAATCAGCCCCAGCATTTT,CASSLRGNQPQHF,NA,TRBV6-5,TRBD1,TRBJ1-5
TGTGCCAGCAGTTACTCGGCGGGGTCGAGCTCCTACGAGCAGTACTTC,CASSYSAGSSSYEQYF,NA,TRBV6-6,NA,TRBJ2-7
TGTGCCAGTACCCGCGGGAGGGCAGGAGGGCGCCTTCAGCCCCAGCATTTT,CASTRGRAGGRLQPQHF,NA,TRBV19,NA,TRBJ1-5
TGTGCCACCAGTGACAGGGTATCCAATCAGCCCCAGCATTTT,CATSDRVSNQPQHF,NA,TRBV15,TRBD1,TRBJ1-5
TGTGCCACCAAGACAGGAGGAGACACTGAAGCTTTCTTT,CATKTGGDTEAFF,NA,TRBV10-3,NA,TRBJ1-1
TGTGCCAGCATCGGGGGATCTTCGCGTGGCTACACCTTC,CASIGGSSRGYTF,NA,TRBV6-5,NA,TRBJ1-2
TGTGCCAGCAGTTTGGGTACTGGACTAGCGGGGGGCGGGATATTGACAGATACGCAGTATTTT,CASSLGTGLAGGGILTDTQYF,once,TRBV28,TRBD2,TRBJ2-3
TGTGCCAGCAGTTACTCGACAGCGAACACTGAAGCTTTCTTT,CASSYSTANTEAFF,few,TRBV6-5,NA,TRBJ1-1
TGTGCCAGCAGCCAATCCTTCGGGTCACAGGGGAGGACCCGGATGAACACTGAAGCTTTCTTT,CASSQSFGSQGRTRMNTEAFF,NA,TRBV3-1/TRBV3-2,TRBD1,TRBJ1-1
TGCAGTGCTAGTGAAAGGCAGGGGGCCTCCCCAGTGTACAATGAGCAGTTCTTC,CSASERQGASPVYNEQFF,NA,TRBV20-1,TRBD1,TRBJ2-1
TGTGCCAGCAGCTTAGTAGGGACAGGGTCCTACGAGCAGTACTTC,CASSLVGTGSYEQYF,NA,TRBV11-2,TRBD1,TRBJ2-7
TGTGCCAGCAGTTACCAGAGGACAATGGCAAAACTGTTTTTT,CASSYQRTMAKLFF,NA,TRBV6-5,NA,TRBJ1-4
TGCGCCAGCAGCCGTACGGGGGGGAACACTGAAGCTTTCTTT,CASSRTGGNTEAFF,NA,TRBV5-1,NA,TRBJ1-1
TGTGCCAGTACCCCGGCCTGGCTAGCTAGTGAGCAGTTCTTC,CASTPAWLASEQFF,NA,TRBV19,NA,TRBJ2-1
TGTGCCAGCTCACGGGTCGAAGCGACCGGGGAGCTGTTTTTT,CASSRVEATGELFF,NA,TRBV18,NA,TRBJ2-2
TGTGCCAGCAGTGGACTAGCGGGGAACAATGAGCAGTTCTTC,CASSGLAGNNEQFF,few,TRBV6-4,TRBD2,TRBJ2-1
TGCGCCAGCAGCTTGGAGGCACAGAGCTACGAGCAGTACTTC,CASSLEAQSYEQYF,once,TRBV5-1,NA,TRBJ2-7
TGTGCCAGCAGTTCCGTGACCGGGACTAGCACAGATACGCAGTATTTT,CASSSVTGTSTDTQYF,NA,TRBV6-5,NA,TRBJ2-3
TGTGCCAGCAGCTTTCAAGGACAGAACTATGGCTACACCTTC,CASSFQGQNYGYTF,NA,TRBV5-6,NA,TRBJ1-2
TGTGCCAGCAGCGCCCATGGAGGGGGACAGGCTTACAATGAGCAGTTCTTC,CASSAHGGGQAYNEQFF,NA,TRBV9,TRBD1,TRBJ2-1
TGTGCCAGCAGCCTGAATCGGGCTAACTATGGCTACACCTTC,CASSLNRANYGYTF,once,TRBV7-2,NA,TRBJ1-2
TGTGCCAGCAGTGAACCGGGACAGGGGACCGCTGGCTACACCTTC,CASSEPGQGTAGYTF,NA,TRBV2,TRBD1,TRBJ1-2
TGCGCCAGCAGCCCGGGACACTTGAGGGCTGAAGCTTTCTTT,CASSPGHLRAEAFF,NA,TRBV5-1,NA,TRBJ1-1
TGTGCCAGCAGCCTGGGAGACAATGAGCAGTTCTTC,CASSLGDNEQFF,NA,TRBV11-3,NA,TRBJ2-1
TGTGCCAGCAGCCGAGCGGGGGCCACCTACAATGAGCAGTTCTTC,CASSRAGATYNEQFF,NA,TRBV7-8,TRBD2,TRBJ2-1
TGTGCCAGCAGCTTGAGGGGCAATCAGCCCCAGCATTTT,CASSLRGNQPQHF,NA,TRBV11-2,NA,TRBJ1-5
TGTGCCAGCAGTGTTCGGACTATCCAATTT,CASSVRTIQF,NA,TRBV12-3/TRBV12-4,NA,TRBJ2-3
TGCAGTGCTAGTACAGGGGGCTGGGGCAATCAGCCCCAGCATTTT,CSASTGGWGNQPQHF,NA,TRBV20-1,TRBD1,TRBJ1-5
TGTGCCAGCAGCTGGAGATATTCAGGACCCGACAGTCCAACTAATGAAAAACTGTTTTTT,CASSWRYSGPDSPTNEKLFF,NA,TRBV5-5,NA,TRBJ1-4
TGTGCCAGCAGCCAAATCCCACAGGGGGCTGGAAACACCATATATTTT,CASSQIPQGAGNTIYF,NA,TRBV3-1/TRBV3-2,TRBD1,TRBJ1-3
TGTGCCATCAGTGACGGGGGGGGAGAGACCCAGTACTTC,CAISDGGGETQYF,NA,TRBV10-3,TRBD2,TRBJ2-5
TGCGCCAGCAGCTTGCAGGGGTCGGTGAACACTGAAGCTTTCTTT,CASSLQGSVNTEAFF,NA,TRBV5-1,NA,TRBJ1-1
TGCAGCGTTGCGGAGGCCGGAGGTAGTTACGAGCAGTACTTC,CSVAEAGGSYEQYF,NA,TRBV29-1,NA,TRBJ2-7
TGTGCCAGCAGCCAAGACACTACCTTCGGGGATGTACGTAATAGCGGCACTGAAGCTTTCTTT,CASSQDTTFGDVRNSGTEAFF,NA,TRBV4-2,NA,TRBJ1-1
TGTGCCAGCAGCTTAGCGCCGGGGGGGCGGCAGCCCCAGCATTTT,CASSLAPGGRQPQHF,NA,TRBV7-2,NA,TRBJ1-5
TGTGCCAGCAGCTTAGTCCCGGGGGACCAAGAGACCCAGTACTTC,CASSLVPGDQETQYF,NA,TRBV11-1,NA,TRBJ2-5
TGTGCCAGCAGTGATCAGGGGTACACTGAAGCTTTCTTT,CASSDQGYTEAFF,NA,TRBV2,NA,TRBJ1-1
TGTGCCAGCAGCTTGTTTCAGTTAGGGGCGCGGGGGGAAAAACTGTTTTTT,CASSLFQLGARGEKLFF,NA,TRBV5-5,NA,TRBJ1-4
TGTGCCAGTAGTAAGCTAGTGAGGGAAGGGAACACTGAAGCTTTCTTT,CASSKLVREGNTEAFF,once,TRBV19,NA,TRBJ1-1
TGTGCCTGGAGTGTCTTCTACAATGAGCAGTTCTTC,CAWSVFYNEQFF,NA,TRBV30,NA,TRBJ2-1
TGCAGCGTAAACAGGGCTAACACTGAAGCTTTCTTT,CSVNRANTEAFF,few,TRBV29-1,NA,TRBJ1-1
TGTGCCAGCAGCTTGACAGGGGCGGGAACTGAAGCTTTCTTT,CASSLTGAGTEAFF,NA,TRBV7-9,TRBD1,TRBJ1-1
TGTGCCAGCAGCTTAGGGGTTTCGGGGTACAATCAGCCCCAGCATTTT,CASSLGVSGYNQPQHF,NA,TRBV11-2,NA,TRBJ1-5
TGTGCCAGCAGCCAAGGGACTAGCGGGCGGAACACCGGGGAGCTGTTTTTT,CASSQGTSGRNTGELFF,NA,TRBV3-1/TRBV3-2,TRBD2,TRBJ2-2
TGTGCCAGCAGCTTGTGGCAGGGTCCCCTCCACTTT,CASSLWQGPLHF,once,TRBV5-6,NA,TRBJ1-6
TGTGCCAGCAGCCAGGACTTTAACCTCCTCTATGGCTACACCTTC,CASSQDFNLLYGYTF,NA,TRBV4-2,NA,TRBJ1-2
TGCGCCAGCAGTGAGTCGGCTCCGGGGAATTCACCCCTCCACTTT,CASSESAPGNSPLHF,once,TRBV10-1,NA,TRBJ1-6
TGTGCCAGCAGTTTTGGACAGCCCTACGAGCAGTACTTC,CASSFGQPYEQYF,NA,TRBV12-3/TRBV12-4,NA,TRBJ2-7
TGTGCCAGCAGCTTAGTTAATCAGGGAGAGACCCAGTACTTC,CASSLVNQGETQYF,NA,TRBV11-2,NA,TRBJ2-5
TGCGCCAGCAGCCAATTCAGATTTTCCATGAACACTGAAGCTTTCTTT,CASSQFRFSMNTEAFF,NA,TRBV4-3,NA,TRBJ1-1